This T cell receptor (beta chain) was recorded in a study of blood T cell repertoires in COVID-19. Study-level background: Some COVID-19 samples were acute and others convalescent; all came from the United States, Italy and Spain.

Study processing details: Nucleated cell counts were estimated from reference gene primer amplification. Data came from immunoSEQ multiplex PCR; TCRdb stores just in-frame clones and leaves some out. V and J calls and clone size come straight from that table; D and trimming were deduced from the DNA. The sample lists approximately 110,000 clones, approximately 79% occurring once. The trim removed 6 bases at V and 4 bases at J, leaving 4 bases unmatched. The CDR3 length is 14 residues. Per the germline V gene, CDR1 is SGHNT and CDR2 is YYREEE (reference sequence). The TCR was taken from a man between 65 and 85 years old with active or convalescent COVID-19. Sequenced: peripheral blood. The chain carries TRBV5-4 and TRBJ2-1; TRBD2 matches at 10 bases. The CDR3 region has the DNA TGTGCCAGCACTACTAGCGGGACGTACAATGAGCAGTTCTTC. It codes for CASTTSGTYNEQFF.